This TCR beta chain was documented in a study of cytomegalovirus exposure and HLA in healthy donors. Vbeta (60) and Jbeta (13) primers were used in the PCR. Only in-frame clones appear in the TCRdb table, and some are missing; sequencing was by immunoSEQ multiplex PCR. The sample has more than 85,000 clones; around 75% are singletons. The clonotype comes from a man aged 40-49 years in good health and CMV-seronegative. The sequenced sample consisted of PBMCs.

For the CDR3, the DNA is TGTGCCATCAGGACTTCGACAGGTCAGGTCGAGCAGTACTTC. Protein: CAIRTSTGQVEQYF. The rearrangement joins TRBV10-3 to TRBJ2-7; D may be TRBD1 (6 bases). Trimming pared 6 bases from V and 6 bases from J, leaving 18 bases between. CDR3 length equals 14 residues. Looked up from germline, CDR1 is ENHRY and CDR2 is SYGVKD.